The 21 T cell receptor beta chains below all came from one sample that was sequenced in a study of monozygotic twins with inflammatory bowel disease. Reprocessing the 5' RACE reads, TCRdb reports a single entry for every CDR3 protein and omits DNA. The sample table includes roughly 120,000 distinct CDR3 sequences. Sequencing used blood. Receptors were obtained from a human donor with ulcerative colitis or Crohn's disease, or a healthy co-twin of an affected twin (not recorded which).

This chain uses TRBV27 with TRBJ1-5. CDR3 length equals 17 residues. Germline CDR1 MNHEY, CDR2 SMNVEV (reference sequence). The CDR3 loop is CASSLSWTRGYNQPQHF.

The chain has TRBV7-8 and TRBJ1-5; without DNA, the TCRdb call of TRBD1 cannot be checked. CDR3 size: 14 residues. Per the germline V gene, CDR1 is SGHVS and CDR2 is FQNEAQ. The CDR3 protein is CASSSSTGLSPQHF.

The chain recombines TRBV5-1 with TRBJ2-3. CDR3 length: 14 residues. Germline loops: CDR1 SGHRS, CDR2 YFSETQ. CDR3 sequence: CASSLATVGDTQYF.

This sequence joins TRBV10-3 and TRBJ2-7; TCRdb calls TRBD2, which cannot be checked without DNA. The CDR3 consists of 17 residues. The germline V gene encodes CDR1 ENHRY and CDR2 SYGVKD. The CDR3 reads CAISGTRGRESSYDQYF.

The CDR3 loop is CASSPSGLGETQYF. The rearrangement joins TRBV12-3 or TRBV12-4 to TRBJ2-5; TCRdb picks TRBD2, but there is no DNA to check that call. The CDR3 consists of 14 residues.

The gene calls are TRBV20-1 and TRBJ2-5; TCRdb's assignment of TRBD1 cannot be checked, as there is no DNA. The CDR3 sequence is 15 residues long. CDR1 DFQATT and CDR2 SNEGSKA come from the germline V gene (reference sequence). The CDR3 sequence is CSARDLVGAWETQYF.

The genes are TRBV5-1 and TRBJ1-1; TCRdb reports TRBD1, a call that lacks DNA to check it against. Germline V gives CDR1 SGHRS, CDR2 YFSETQ. The CDR3 has 15 amino acids. The CDR3 is CASSLESRGRTEAFF.

The chain uses TRBV5-1 and TRBJ2-7. The germline CDR1 and CDR2 sequences are SGHRS and YFSETQ. This CDR3 contains 13 residues. The chain's CDR3 is CASSFGAFLEQYF.

V and J are TRBV12-3 or TRBV12-4 and TRBJ2-1; the TCRdb call, TRBD1, lacks DNA for checking. CDR3 length: 14 amino acids. This chain's CDR3 is CASSFAGGPNEQFF.

J is TRBJ1-1 and V is TRBV30; TCRdb indicates TRBD1, and absent DNA this call remains unverified. The CDR3 is 13 residues long. CDR1 is GTSNPN, CDR2 SVGIG, per germline (reference sequence). The CDR3 sequence is CAWGRGKDTEAFF.

This rearrangement joins TRBV5-1 to TRBJ2-7; the TRBD1 assignment by TCRdb is unverifiable without DNA. This CDR3 region has 15 residues. CDR1 is SGHRS and CDR2 is YFSETQ in the germline V gene. The CDR3 is CASTLGDTRAYEQYF.

The chain employs TRBV2 and TRBJ1-4; without DNA, the TCRdb call of TRBD1 cannot be checked. CDR3 length equals 16 residues. CDR1 and CDR2 (germline): SNHLY, FYNNEI. The CDR3 loop reads CASRNVGEGANEKLFF.

The chain combines TRBV7-3 with TRBJ2-3; with no DNA, the TCRdb D assignment of TRBD1 cannot be verified. Looked up from germline, CDR1 is SGHTA and CDR2 is FQGTGA. The CDR3 totals 13 residues. Here the CDR3 reads CASSPWSTDTQYF.

CDR3 in amino acids: CASSRQGKSEGYGYTF. The chain combines TRBV6-5 with TRBJ1-2; the TCRdb D gene call, TRBD1, has no DNA to confirm it. This CDR3 contains 16 residues. From germline, CDR1 is MNHEY and CDR2 SVGAGI.

The CDR3 is CASSLGPGEGGNTEAFF. This chain joins TRBV5-5 and TRBJ1-1; TCRdb returns TRBD1, unconfirmable since there is no DNA. The CDR3 is 17 residues long. Germline CDR1 SGHKS, CDR2 YYEKEE (reference sequence).

V gene TRBV5-1 combines with J gene TRBJ1-6; absent DNA, TCRdb's TRBD1 call cannot be checked. CDR1 is SGHRS and CDR2 is YFSETQ in the germline V gene. CDR3 length equals 15 residues. CDR3 protein: CASSSLGQGASPLHF.

The chain carries TRBV3-1 and TRBJ1-4; TCRdb picks TRBD1, but there is no DNA to check that call. Looked up from germline, CDR1 is LGHDT and CDR2 is YNNKEL (reference sequence). The CDR3 is made up of 16 amino acids. The CDR3 protein is CASSRSPGQNNEKLFF. The full variable domain, completed using reference TRBV3-1 and TRBJ1-4, is DTAVSQTPKYLVTQMGNDKSIKCEQNLGHDTMYWYKQDSKKFLKIMFSYNNKELIINETVPNRFSPKSPDKAHLNLHINSLELGDSAVYFCASSRSPGQNNEKLFFGSGTQLSVL.

This chain connects TRBV7-9 to TRBJ1-2; as DNA is missing, the TRBD1 call by TCRdb cannot be tested. Per germline, CDR1 SEHNR and CDR2 FQNEAQ (reference sequence). The length of the CDR3 is 14 residues. CDR3 sequence: CASSPQGAHYGYTF.

The chain uses TRBV7-9 and TRBJ1-2; the D call from TCRdb, TRBD1, cannot be confirmed without DNA. Germline lookup yields CDR1 SEHNR and CDR2 FQNEAQ (reference sequence). The CDR3 has 16 amino acids. CDR3 protein: CASSLAQAGQGYGYTF.

The rearrangement links TRBV9 to TRBJ2-1; TCRdb names TRBD2, which stays unverified in the absence of DNA. The CDR3 consists of 15 residues. Per the germline V gene, CDR1 is SGDLS and CDR2 is YYNGEE. The CDR3 region is CASSTTGREYNEQFF. The full variable domain, completed using reference TRBV9 and TRBJ2-1, is DSGVTQTPKHLITATGQRVTLRCSPRSGDLSVYWYQQSLDQGLQFLIQYYNGEERAKGNILERFSAQQFPDLHSELNLSSLELGDSALYFCASSTTGREYNEQFFGPGTRLTVL.

The chain carries TRBV20-1 and TRBJ1-1; TCRdb reports TRBD1, a call that lacks DNA to check it against. Per germline, CDR1 DFQATT and CDR2 SNEGSKA (reference sequence). The CDR3 sequence is 14 residues long. CDR3 amino acids: CSASIDPWDTEAFF.